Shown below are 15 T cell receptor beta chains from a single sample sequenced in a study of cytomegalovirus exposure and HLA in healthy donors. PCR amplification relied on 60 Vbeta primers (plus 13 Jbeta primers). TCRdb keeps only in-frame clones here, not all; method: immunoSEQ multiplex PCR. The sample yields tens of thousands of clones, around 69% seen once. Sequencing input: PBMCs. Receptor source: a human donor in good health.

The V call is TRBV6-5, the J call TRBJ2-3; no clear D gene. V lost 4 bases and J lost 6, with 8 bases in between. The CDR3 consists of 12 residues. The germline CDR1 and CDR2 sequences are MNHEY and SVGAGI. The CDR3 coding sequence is TGTGCCAGCAGTTCGGGTTCGGATACGCAGTATTTT. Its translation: CASSSGSDTQYF.

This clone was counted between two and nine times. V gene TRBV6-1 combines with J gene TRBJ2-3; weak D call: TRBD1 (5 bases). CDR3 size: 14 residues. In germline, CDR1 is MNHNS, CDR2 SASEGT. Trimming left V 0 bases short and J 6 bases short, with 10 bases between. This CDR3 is CASSEAGKGDTQYF. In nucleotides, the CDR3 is TGTGCCAGCAGTGAAGCGGGCAAGGGGGATACGCAGTATTTT.

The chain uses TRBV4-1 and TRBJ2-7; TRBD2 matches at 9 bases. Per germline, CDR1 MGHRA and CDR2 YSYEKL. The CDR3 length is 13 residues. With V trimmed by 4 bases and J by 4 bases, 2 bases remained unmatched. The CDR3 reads CASSRGREYEQYF. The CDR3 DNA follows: TGCGCCAGCAGCCGCGGGAGGGAGTACGAGCAGTACTTC.

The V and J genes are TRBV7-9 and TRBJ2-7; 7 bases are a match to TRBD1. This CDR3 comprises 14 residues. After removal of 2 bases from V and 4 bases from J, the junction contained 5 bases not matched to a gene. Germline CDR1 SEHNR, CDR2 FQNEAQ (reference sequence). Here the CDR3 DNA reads TGTGCCAGCAGCTTAAGTACAGGGGAGTACGAGCAGTACTTC. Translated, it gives CASSLSTGEYEQYF.

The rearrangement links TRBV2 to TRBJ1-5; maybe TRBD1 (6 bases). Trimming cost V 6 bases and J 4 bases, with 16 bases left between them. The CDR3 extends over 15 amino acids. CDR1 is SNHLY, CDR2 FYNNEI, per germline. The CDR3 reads CASRAGQLRNQPQHF. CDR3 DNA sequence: TGTGCCAGCAGGGCAGGACAGTTAAGAAATCAGCCCCAGCATTTT.

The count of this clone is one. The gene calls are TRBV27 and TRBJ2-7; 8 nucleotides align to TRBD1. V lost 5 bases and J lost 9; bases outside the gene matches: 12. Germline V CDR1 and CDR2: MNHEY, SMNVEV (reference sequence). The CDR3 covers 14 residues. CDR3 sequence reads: CASSHRDRRLAQYF. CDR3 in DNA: TGTGCCAGCAGTCACCGGGACAGGAGGTTGGCGCAGTACTTC.

The CDR3 nucleotides are TGTGCCAGCAGGATACAGGGCTGGGAGACCCAGTACTTC. This codes for CASRIQGWETQYF. The chain carries TRBV6-5 and TRBJ2-5; D might be TRBD1 (6 bases). Looked up from germline, CDR1 is MNHEY and CDR2 is SVGAGI. V was pared by 6 bases and J by 5 bases, with 13 bases between. The CDR3 runs 13 residues.

The DNA for the CDR3 is TGCGCCAGCAGCCCGACTAGTCAGGCGTACAATGAGCAGTTCTTC. As protein: CASSPTSQAYNEQFF. This rearrangement joins TRBV5-1 to TRBJ2-1, with a tentative D call TRBD2 (6 bases). There are 15 residues in the CDR3. Germline V gene lookup returns CDR1 SGHRS and CDR2 YFSETQ. Trimming took off 4 bases at V and 4 bases at J, with 15 bases between the two ends.

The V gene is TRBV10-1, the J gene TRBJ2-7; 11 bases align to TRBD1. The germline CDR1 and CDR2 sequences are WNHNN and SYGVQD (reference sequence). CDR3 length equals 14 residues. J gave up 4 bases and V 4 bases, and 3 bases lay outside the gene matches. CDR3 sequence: CASSGGTGGYEQYF. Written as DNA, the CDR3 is TGCGCCAGCAGTGGCGGGACAGGGGGGTACGAGCAGTACTTC.

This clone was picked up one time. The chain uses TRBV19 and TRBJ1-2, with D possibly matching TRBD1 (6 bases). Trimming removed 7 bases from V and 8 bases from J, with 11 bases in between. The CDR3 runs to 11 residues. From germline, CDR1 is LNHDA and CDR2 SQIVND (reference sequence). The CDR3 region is CASTTGTGYTF. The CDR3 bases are TGTGCCAGTACCACAGGGACCGGCTACACCTTC.

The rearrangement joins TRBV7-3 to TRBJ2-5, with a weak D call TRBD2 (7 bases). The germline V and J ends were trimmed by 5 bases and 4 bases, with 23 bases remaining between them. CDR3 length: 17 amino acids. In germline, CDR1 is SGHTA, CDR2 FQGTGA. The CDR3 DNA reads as TGTGCCAGCAGCCCCTCGGGGGGCCCCGGGTCCCCAGAGACCCAGTACTTC. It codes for CASSPSGGPGSPETQYF.

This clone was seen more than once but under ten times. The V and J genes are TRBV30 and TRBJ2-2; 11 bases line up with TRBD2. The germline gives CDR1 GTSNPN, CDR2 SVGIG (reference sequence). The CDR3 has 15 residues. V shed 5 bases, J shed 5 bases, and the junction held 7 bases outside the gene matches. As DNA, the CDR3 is TGTGCCTGGTACCTTAGCGGGAGGGGAACCGGGGAGCTGTTTTTT. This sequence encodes CAWYLSGRGTGELFF. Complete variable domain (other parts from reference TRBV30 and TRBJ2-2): SQTIHQWPATLVQPVGSPLSLECTVEGTSNPNLYWYRQAAGRGLQLLFYSVGIGQISSEVPQNLSASRPQDRQFILSSKKLLLSDSGFYLCAWYLSGRGTGELFFGEGSRLTVL.

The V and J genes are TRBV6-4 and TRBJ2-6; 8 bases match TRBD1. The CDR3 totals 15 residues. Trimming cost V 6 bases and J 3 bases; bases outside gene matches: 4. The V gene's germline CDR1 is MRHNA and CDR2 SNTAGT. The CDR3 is CASRTGADGANVLTF. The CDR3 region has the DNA TGTGCCAGCAGGACAGGGGCCGATGGGGCCAACGTCCTGACTTTC.

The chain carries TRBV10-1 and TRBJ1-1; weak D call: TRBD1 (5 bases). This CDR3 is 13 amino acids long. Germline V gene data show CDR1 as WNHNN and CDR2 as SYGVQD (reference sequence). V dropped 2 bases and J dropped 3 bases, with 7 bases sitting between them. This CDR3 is CASSEIRDTEAFF. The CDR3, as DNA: TGCGCCAGCAGTGAGATCAGGGACACTGAAGCTTTCTTT.

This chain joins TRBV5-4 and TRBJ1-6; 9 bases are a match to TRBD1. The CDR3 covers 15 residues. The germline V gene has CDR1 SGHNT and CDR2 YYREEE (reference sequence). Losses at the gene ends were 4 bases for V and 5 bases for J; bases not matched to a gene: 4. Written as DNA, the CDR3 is TGTGCCAGCAGCCCGGGACAGGGAAATAATTCACCCCTCCACTTT. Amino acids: CASSPGQGNNSPLHF.